This T cell receptor (beta chain) appears in the sequencing data of a study of shared clonotypes between healthy human individuals. About this clone: No antigen is known for it.

General observations from the study: The genetic and exposure-history diversity represented was limited by few donors. Shared clonotypes across all four donors exceeded non-shared ones in generation probability. Sorted-subset sequencing was shown by rarefaction to be incomplete despite large depth.

This CDR3 is 15 amino acids long. Looked up from germline, CDR1 is KGHSH and CDR2 is LQKENI. V dropped 3 bases and J dropped 6; count of bases not matched to a gene: 10. Assay execution proceeded at the deep level. Measured with immunoSEQ multiplex PCR; TCRdb has only the in-frame clones, and not every one. Of 2,500,000 or so clones listed, approximately 90% are singletons. The genes are TRBV18 and TRBJ2-7; 8 nucleotides agree with TRBD1. The receptor was isolated from a man younger than 30 in good health. The sequencing input was naive CD4+ T cells sorted from blood. Subset described: CD45RA+ positively selected. CDR3 region: CASSPPTGGIREQYF. The CDR3 DNA reads as TGTGCCAGCTCACCGCCTACAGGGGGTATCCGCGAGCAGTACTTC.